This TCR beta chain was retrieved from a study of cytomegalovirus exposure and HLA in healthy donors. Study context: Caucasian-associated ancestry cluster membership applied to about 80% of around 400 genotyped donors.

Use of 60 Vbeta and 13 Jbeta primers characterized the PCR. The protocol was immunoSEQ multiplex PCR, while the TCRdb copy is restricted to in-frame clones and leaves out a portion. This table has about 130,000 clones, about two thirds appearing once. Whole-study findings and limits: Later on, a genetic analysis was performed. It linked a missense variant in DCLRE1C with V- and J-gene trimming of TCR beta. Presence/absence analysis assumed near-uniform sequencing depth across donors.

As concerns this clone: What it binds is unknown.

Sample: PBMCs. This TCR was recovered from a man aged 35-49 years in good health and CMV-seropositive.

CDR3 coding DNA: TGTGCCAGCAGTGAAAAGAGCTTCGACTATGGCTACACCTTC. As protein: CASSEKSFDYGYTF. This chain links TRBV2 with TRBJ1-2; D gene ambiguous. The CDR3 is made up of 14 amino acids. Germline CDR1 is SNHLY and CDR2 is FYNNEI. Trimming left V 2 bases short and J 3 bases short, with 10 bases between.